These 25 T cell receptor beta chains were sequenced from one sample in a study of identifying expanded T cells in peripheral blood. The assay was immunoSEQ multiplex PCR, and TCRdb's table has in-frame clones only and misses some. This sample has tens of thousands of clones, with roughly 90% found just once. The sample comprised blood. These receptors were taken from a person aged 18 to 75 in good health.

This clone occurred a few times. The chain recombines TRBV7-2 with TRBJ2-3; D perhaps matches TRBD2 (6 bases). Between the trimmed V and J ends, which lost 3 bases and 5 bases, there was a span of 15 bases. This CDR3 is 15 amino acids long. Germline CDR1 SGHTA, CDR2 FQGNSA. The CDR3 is CASSFPRDSRDTQYF. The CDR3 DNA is TGTGCCAGCAGCTTTCCGCGGGATTCGAGAGATACGCAGTATTTT.

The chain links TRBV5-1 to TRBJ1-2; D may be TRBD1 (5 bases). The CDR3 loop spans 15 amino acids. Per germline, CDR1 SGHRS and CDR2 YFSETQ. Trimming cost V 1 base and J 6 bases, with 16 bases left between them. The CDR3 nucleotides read TGCGCCAGCAGCTTGTTTATCGGGGCGGCGGATGGCTACACCTTC. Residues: CASSLFIGAADGYTF.

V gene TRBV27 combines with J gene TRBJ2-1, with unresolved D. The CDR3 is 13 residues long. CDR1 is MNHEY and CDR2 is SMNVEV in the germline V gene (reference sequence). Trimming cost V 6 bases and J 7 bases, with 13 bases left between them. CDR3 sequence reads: CASSRYARNEQFF. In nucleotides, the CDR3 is TGTGCCAGCAGCAGGTACGCGAGGAATGAGCAGTTCTTC.

CDR3 sequence reads: CASSRGTDHSNQPQHF. CDR3 bases: TGTGCCAGCAGTCGCGGGACAGACCATAGCAATCAGCCCCAGCATTTT. This sequence joins TRBV6-6 and TRBJ1-5, with 7 bases matching TRBD1. V gave up 5 bases and J gave up 0 bases; unmatched junction bases: 7. This CDR3 region has 16 residues. Germline V gene sequence: CDR1 MNHNY, CDR2 SVGAGI (reference sequence).

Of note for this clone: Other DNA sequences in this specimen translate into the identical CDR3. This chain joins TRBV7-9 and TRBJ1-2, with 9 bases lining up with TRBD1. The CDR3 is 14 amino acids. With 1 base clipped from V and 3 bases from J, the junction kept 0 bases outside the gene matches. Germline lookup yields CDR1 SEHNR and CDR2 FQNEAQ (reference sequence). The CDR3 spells CASSLGQGDYGYTF. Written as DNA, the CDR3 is TGTGCCAGCAGCTTAGGACAGGGGGACTATGGCTACACCTTC. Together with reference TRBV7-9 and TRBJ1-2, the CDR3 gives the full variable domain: DTGVSQNPRHKITKRGQNVTFRCDPISEHNRLYWYRQTLGQGPEFLTYFQNEAQLEKSRLLSDRFSAERPKGSFSTLEIQRTEQGDSAMYLCASSLGQGDYGYTFGSGTRLTVV.

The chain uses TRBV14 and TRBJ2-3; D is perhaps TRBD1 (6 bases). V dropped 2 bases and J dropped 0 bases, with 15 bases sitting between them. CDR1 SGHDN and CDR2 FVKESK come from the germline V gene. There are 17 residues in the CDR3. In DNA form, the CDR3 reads TGTGCCAGCAGCCAACACGTTAACAGGGCCAGCACAGATACGCAGTATTTT. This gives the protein CASSQHVNRASTDTQYF. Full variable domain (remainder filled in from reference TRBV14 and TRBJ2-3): EAGVTQFPSHSVIEKGQTVTLRCDPISGHDNLYWYRRVMGKEIKFLLHFVKESKQDESGMPNNRFLAERTGGTYSTLKVQPAELEDSGVYFCASSQHVNRASTDTQYFGPGTRLTVL.

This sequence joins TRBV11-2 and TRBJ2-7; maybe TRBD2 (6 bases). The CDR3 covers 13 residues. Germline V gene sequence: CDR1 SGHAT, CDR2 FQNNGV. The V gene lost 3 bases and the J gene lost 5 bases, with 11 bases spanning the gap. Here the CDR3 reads CASSLLAGHEQYF. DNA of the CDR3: TGTGCCAGCAGCTTGCTGGCGGGGCACGAGCAGTACTTC.

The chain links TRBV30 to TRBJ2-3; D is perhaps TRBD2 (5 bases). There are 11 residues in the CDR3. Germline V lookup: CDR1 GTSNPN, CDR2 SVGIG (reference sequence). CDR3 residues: CCLRVGVTQYF. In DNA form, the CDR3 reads TGTTGCCTACGGGTCGGGGTTACGCAGTATTTT.

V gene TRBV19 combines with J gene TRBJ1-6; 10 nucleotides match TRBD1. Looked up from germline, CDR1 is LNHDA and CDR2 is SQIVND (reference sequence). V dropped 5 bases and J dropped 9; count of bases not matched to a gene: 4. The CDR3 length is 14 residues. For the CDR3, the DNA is TGTGCCAGTAGTCAGGGACAGGGGATTTCACCCCTCCACTTT. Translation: CASSQGQGISPLHF.

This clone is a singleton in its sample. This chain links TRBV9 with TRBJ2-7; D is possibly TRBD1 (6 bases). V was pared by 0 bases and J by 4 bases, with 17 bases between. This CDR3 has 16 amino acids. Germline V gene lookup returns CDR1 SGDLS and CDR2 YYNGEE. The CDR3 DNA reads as TGTGCCAGCAGCGTAGGAGGGGGAGTAATGGGTTACGAGCAGTACTTC. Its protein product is CASSVGGGVMGYEQYF. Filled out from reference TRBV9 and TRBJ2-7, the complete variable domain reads DSGVTQTPKHLITATGQRVTLRCSPRSGDLSVYWYQQSLDQGLQFLIQYYNGEERAKGNILERFSAQQFPDLHSELNLSSLELGDSALYFCASSVGGGVMGYEQYFGPGTRLTVT.

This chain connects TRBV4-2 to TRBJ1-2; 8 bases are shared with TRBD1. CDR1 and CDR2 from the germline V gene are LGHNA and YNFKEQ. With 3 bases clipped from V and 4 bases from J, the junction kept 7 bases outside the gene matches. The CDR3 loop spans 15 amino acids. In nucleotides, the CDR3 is TGTGCCAGCAGCCATGACACAGGGGGGACCTATGGCTACACCTTC. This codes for CASSHDTGGTYGYTF.

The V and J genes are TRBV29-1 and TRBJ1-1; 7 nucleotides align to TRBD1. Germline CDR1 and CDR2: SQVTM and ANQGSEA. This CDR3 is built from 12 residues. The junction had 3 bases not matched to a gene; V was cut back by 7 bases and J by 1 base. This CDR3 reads CSANRGNTEAFF. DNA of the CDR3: TGCAGCGCAAACAGGGGGAACACTGAAGCTTTCTTT.

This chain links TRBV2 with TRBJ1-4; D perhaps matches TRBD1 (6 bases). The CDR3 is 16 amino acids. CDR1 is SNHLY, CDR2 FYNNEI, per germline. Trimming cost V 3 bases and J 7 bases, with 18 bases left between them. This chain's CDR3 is CASSDGDLDSSEKLFF. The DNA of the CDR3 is TGTGCCAGCAGTGATGGTGACTTGGACAGCTCTGAAAAACTGTTTTTT. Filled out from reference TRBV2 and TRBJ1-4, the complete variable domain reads EPEVTQTPSHQVTQMGQEVILRCVPISNHLYFYWYRQILGQKVEFLVSFYNNEISEKSEIFDDQFSVERPDGSNFTLKIRSTKLEDSAMYFCASSDGDLDSSEKLFFGSGTQLSVL.

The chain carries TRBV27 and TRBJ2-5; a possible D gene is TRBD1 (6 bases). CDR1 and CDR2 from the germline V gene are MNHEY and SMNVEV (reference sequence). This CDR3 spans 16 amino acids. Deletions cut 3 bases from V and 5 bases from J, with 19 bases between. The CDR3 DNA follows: TGTGCCAGCAGTTTCGGAACAGGGTCAACGGGGGAGACCCAGTACTTC. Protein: CASSFGTGSTGETQYF.

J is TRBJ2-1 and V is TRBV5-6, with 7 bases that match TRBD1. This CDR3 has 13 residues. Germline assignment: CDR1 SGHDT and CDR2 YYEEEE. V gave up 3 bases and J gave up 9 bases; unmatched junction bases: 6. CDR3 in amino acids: CASSYTGASEQFF. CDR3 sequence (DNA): TGTGCCAGCAGCTACACAGGGGCTAGTGAGCAGTTCTTC.

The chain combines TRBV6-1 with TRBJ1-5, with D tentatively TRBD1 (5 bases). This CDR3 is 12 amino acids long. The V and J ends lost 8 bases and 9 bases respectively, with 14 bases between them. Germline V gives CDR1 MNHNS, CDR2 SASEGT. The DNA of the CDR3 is TGTGCCAGCGGACGGGGGGAGGGGCCCCAGCATTTT. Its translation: CASGRGEGPQHF.

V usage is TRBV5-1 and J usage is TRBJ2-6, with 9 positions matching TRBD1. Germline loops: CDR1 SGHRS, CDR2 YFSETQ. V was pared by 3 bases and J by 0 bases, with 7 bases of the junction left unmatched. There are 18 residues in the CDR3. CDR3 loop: CASSYSGTGSSGANVLTF. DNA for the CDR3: TGCGCCAGCAGCTACTCCGGGACAGGGAGCTCTGGGGCCAACGTCCTGACTTTC.

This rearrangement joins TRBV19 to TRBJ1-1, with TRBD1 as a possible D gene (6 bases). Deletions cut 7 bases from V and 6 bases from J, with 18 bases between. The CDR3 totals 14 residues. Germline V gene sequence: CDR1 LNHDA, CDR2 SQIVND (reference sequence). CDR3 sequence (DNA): TGTGCCAGTATCCATCCGGGGGCGCGTCCTGAAGCTTTCTTT. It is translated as CASIHPGARPEAFF.

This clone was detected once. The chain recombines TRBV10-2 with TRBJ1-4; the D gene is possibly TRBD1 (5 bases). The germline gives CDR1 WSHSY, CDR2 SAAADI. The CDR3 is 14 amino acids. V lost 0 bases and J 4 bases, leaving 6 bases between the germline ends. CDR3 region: CASSESQGNEKLFF. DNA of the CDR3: TGCGCCAGCAGTGAGTCCCAGGGTAATGAAAAACTGTTTTTT.

The CDR3 spells CASSPRQGRSGANVLTF. CDR3 DNA sequence: TGTGCCAGCAGCCCGCGACAGGGACGGTCTGGGGCCAACGTCCTGACTTTC. This sequence joins TRBV7-9 and TRBJ2-6, with 7 bases lining up with TRBD1. CDR1 is SEHNR and CDR2 is FQNEAQ in the germline V gene (reference sequence). V shed 5 bases and J 1 base; nucleotides not matched to a gene: 8. CDR3 size: 17 residues.

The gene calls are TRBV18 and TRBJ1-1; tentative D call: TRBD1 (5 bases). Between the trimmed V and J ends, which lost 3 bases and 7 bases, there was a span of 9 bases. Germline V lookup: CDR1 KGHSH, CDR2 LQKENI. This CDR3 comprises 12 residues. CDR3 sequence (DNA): TGTGCCAGCTCACCGGGACCCAGTGAAGCTTTCTTT. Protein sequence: CASSPGPSEAFF.

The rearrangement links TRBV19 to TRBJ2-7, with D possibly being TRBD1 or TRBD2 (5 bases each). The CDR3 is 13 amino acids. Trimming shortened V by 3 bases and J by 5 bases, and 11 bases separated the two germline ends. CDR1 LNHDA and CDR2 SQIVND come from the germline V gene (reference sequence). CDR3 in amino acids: CASSMWGSDEQYF. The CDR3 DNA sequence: TGTGCCAGTAGTATGTGGGGGTCCGACGAGCAGTACTTC.

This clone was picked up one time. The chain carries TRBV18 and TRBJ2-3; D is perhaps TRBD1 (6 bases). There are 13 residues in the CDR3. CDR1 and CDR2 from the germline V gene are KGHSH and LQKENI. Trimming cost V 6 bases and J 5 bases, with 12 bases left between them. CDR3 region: CASSRDRQDTQYF. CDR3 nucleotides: TGTGCCAGCTCCCGAGACAGGCAAGATACGCAGTATTTT. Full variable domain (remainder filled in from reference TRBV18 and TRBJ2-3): NAGVMQNPRHLVRRRGQEARLRCSPMKGHSHVYWYRQLPEEGLKFMVYLQKENIIDESGMPKERFSAEFPKEGPSILRIQQVVRGDSAAYFCASSRDRQDTQYFGPGTRLTVL.

CDR3 DNA sequence: TGTGCCAGCAGCCAAGCCTCGGGGGGAAACAATGAGCAGTTCTTC. Residues: CASSQASGGNNEQFF. The chain employs TRBV4-2 and TRBJ2-1, with TRBD2 matching 7 bases. Per the germline V gene, CDR1 is LGHNA and CDR2 is YNFKEQ. The V segment lost 1 base and the J segment 5 bases; nucleotides outside the gene matches: 5. This CDR3 has 15 amino acids.

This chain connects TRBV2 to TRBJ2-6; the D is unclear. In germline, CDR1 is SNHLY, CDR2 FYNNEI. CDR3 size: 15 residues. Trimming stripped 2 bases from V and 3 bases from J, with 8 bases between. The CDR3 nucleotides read TGTGCCAGCAGTGAACAAGGGATTGGGGCCAACGTCCTGACTTTC. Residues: CASSEQGIGANVLTF.